What follows are 13 T cell receptor beta chains derived from one specimen sequenced in a study of T cell responses to AZD1222 COVID-19 vaccine. TCRdb's copy holds only in-frame clones and misses some; the assay was immunoSEQ multiplex PCR. The sample has around 140,000 clones; around 91% are singletons. The sample was peripheral blood, taken on day 0 of AZD1222 vaccination. The source is an adult in good health.

V usage is TRBV5-1 and J usage is TRBJ2-7; no clear D gene. This CDR3 region has 12 residues. The germline gives CDR1 SGHRS, CDR2 YFSETQ. V was shortened by 0 bases and J by 9 bases, with 10 bases between the two germline ends. For the CDR3, the DNA is TGCGCCAGCAGCTTGGATAGGGCCGCGCAGTACTTC. Its translation: CASSLDRAAQYF.

The chain uses TRBV4-1 and TRBJ1-3; 9 bases align to TRBD1. Germline V CDR1 and CDR2: MGHRA, YSYEKL. V gave up 4 bases and J gave up 2 bases; unmatched junction bases: 9. The CDR3 has 17 amino acids. CDR3 sequence: CASSPGEGQGPGNTIYF. For the CDR3, the DNA is TGCGCCAGCAGCCCTGGGGAGGGACAGGGTCCTGGAAACACCATATATTTT.

This chain links TRBV5-8 with TRBJ2-1; TRBD1 matches 10 bases. With 2 bases clipped from V and 8 bases from J, the junction kept 7 bases outside the gene matches. CDR3 length equals 15 residues. CDR1 SGHTS and CDR2 YDEGEE come from the germline V gene. The CDR3 spells CASSLDRGRPDEQFF. CDR3 coding DNA: TGTGCCAGCAGCTTAGACAGGGGGCGCCCCGATGAGCAGTTCTTC.

V gene TRBV28 combines with J gene TRBJ1-1, with D maybe TRBD1 (5 bases). Germline-derived CDR1 and CDR2 are MDHEN and SYDVKM. The CDR3 is 10 amino acids. The germline V and J ends were trimmed by 10 bases and 8 bases, with 11 bases remaining between them. CDR3 residues: CATLGVEAFF. CDR3 bases: TGTGCCACCCTAGGGGTAGAAGCTTTCTTT.

The chain carries TRBV5-1 and TRBJ1-2, with 9 bases matching TRBD1. CDR1 SGHRS and CDR2 YFSETQ come from the germline V gene. The CDR3 has 13 amino acids. J was trimmed by 8 bases and V by 5 bases; bases with no gene match: 7. The CDR3: CASRTGQGSGYTF. CDR3 DNA sequence: TGCGCCAGCAGAACCGGACAGGGGAGCGGCTACACCTTC.

This sequence joins TRBV11-3 and TRBJ1-1; D is unresolved. Germline loops: CDR1 SGHNT, CDR2 YENEEA. The CDR3 runs to 13 residues. The germline V and J ends were trimmed by 11 bases and 1 base, with 14 bases remaining between them. CDR3 in DNA: TGTGCCTCGCGAAAGGAATCGAACACTGAAGCTTTCTTT. It translates to CASRKESNTEAFF.

The rearrangement uses TRBV6-5 and TRBJ1-5; 7 bases match TRBD1. The J segment lost 4 bases and the V segment lost 6 bases, leaving 9 bases of the junction unmatched. Per germline, CDR1 MNHEY and CDR2 SVGAGI. The length of the CDR3 is 15 residues. CDR3 DNA sequence: TGTGCCAGCAGGCCACAGGGGATGGCAAATCAGCCCCAGCATTTT. Its translation is CASRPQGMANQPQHF.

The rearrangement uses TRBV6-5 and TRBJ1-2; no clear D. This CDR3 region has 14 residues. Trimming took 6 bases from V and 5 from J, leaving 16 bases between them. Germline lookup yields CDR1 MNHEY and CDR2 SVGAGI. This chain's CDR3 is CASRETLATYGYTF. The CDR3 nucleotides read TGTGCCAGCAGGGAGACTCTTGCTACGTATGGCTACACCTTC.

In its sample, this clone was seen a few times. The chain recombines TRBV27 with TRBJ1-4; the D is unclear. V dropped 2 bases and J dropped 3 bases, with 7 bases sitting between them. In germline, CDR1 is MNHEY, CDR2 SMNVEV (reference sequence). The CDR3 covers 14 residues. CDR3 bases: TGTGCCAGCAGTTTAAAGGGCCCTAATGAAAAACTGTTTTTT. Protein product: CASSLKGPNEKLFF.

Note on this clone: The same CDR3 is also encoded by other DNA sequences in this sample. The chain uses TRBV5-1 and TRBJ2-2; no clear D. The CDR3 totals 13 residues. CDR1 and CDR2 (germline): SGHRS, YFSETQ. The V end was cut by 0 bases, the J end by 7 bases, with 7 bases between. The CDR3 DNA follows: TGCGCCAGCAGCTTGGTGGTCGGCGGGGAGCTGTTTTTT. Translation gives CASSLVVGGELFF.

The chain links TRBV5-1 to TRBJ1-4, with D unresolved. The V and J ends lost 0 bases and 7 bases respectively, with 10 bases between them. Looked up from germline, CDR1 is SGHRS and CDR2 is YFSETQ. The CDR3 is made up of 14 amino acids. The CDR3 is CASSLGGNGEKLFF. CDR3 coding DNA: TGCGCCAGCAGCTTGGGAGGGAACGGTGAAAAACTGTTTTTT.

This chain uses TRBV30 with TRBJ2-2; 7 bases line up with TRBD1. Germline trimming cut 3 bases from V and 5 bases from J; bases unmatched to any gene: 9. The CDR3 covers 15 residues. Germline V gives CDR1 GTSNPN, CDR2 SVGIG (reference sequence). In DNA form, the CDR3 reads TGTGCCTGGAGGCACAGGGGCACGAGGACCGGGGAGCTGTTTTTT. Encoded protein: CAWRHRGTRTGELFF.

V is TRBV25-1 and J is TRBJ1-2; 10 bases are a match to TRBD1. The CDR3 has 16 amino acids. Germline V gene lookup returns CDR1 MGHDK and CDR2 SYGVNS. Trimming removed 2 bases from V and 7 bases from J; junction bases left unmatched: 10. CDR3 loop: CASSEPDRGSWVGYTF. In DNA form, the CDR3 reads TGTGCCAGCAGTGAACCGGACAGGGGGTCTTGGGTTGGCTACACCTTC.